A few counts support the clone carrying this TCR beta chain. Its target is not known. This record comes from a study of vaccination and CD4 T cells after COVID-19. General study results and limits: A nonsignificant median increase from approximately 21 to 40 SARS-CoV-2-reactive clonotypes was observed.

The germline gives CDR1 SGHVS, CDR2 FNYEAQ. The CDR3 runs 16 residues. The germline V and J ends were trimmed by 5 bases and 0 bases, with 14 bases remaining between them. As to treatment: roughly 11-day PBMC culture with coronavirus spike peptide pools or control peptides (ViraFEST assay). Oncomine TCR Beta short-read sequencing was applied to DNA from cultured CD4+ T cells. Genomic DNA from cultured CD4+ T cells was extracted. Each CDR3 protein is one row after TCRdb ran MiXCR on the PCR reads. The top ten clones hold 9.5% to 15% of a sample with 22,000 or so distinct CDR3 sequences, about 30% of them seen once.

The source of this sequence is a human donor with COVID-19. The chain recombines TRBV7-6 with TRBJ1-3; D is unresolved. The sequenced sample consisted of cultured CD4+ T cells from blood. CDR3 nucleotides: TGTGCCAGCAGCCCCCAAACAGCTTCCTCTGGAAACACCATATATTTT. Translated: CASSPQTASSGNTIYF.